At least ten counts were recorded for the clone carrying this T cell receptor (beta chain). Antigen unknown. Cells sorted as Tregs were CD4+, CD25+ and CD127-/low. Broader study findings: Tumor memory CD4+ T cell TCR gene usage clustered with blood and lymph node memory CD4+ cells and lymph node naive CD4+ cells.

TCRdb recomputed calls from the 5' RACE reads with MiXCR, one row per CDR3 protein. The sample lists more than 55,000 distinct CDR3 sequences; roughly 28% were seen once. This CDR3 has 15 residues. Germline V gives CDR1 SGHRS, CDR2 YFSETQ. V was trimmed by 0 bases and J by 6 bases, leaving 12 bases between them. This clonotype was obtained from a female donor with breast cancer. Material for sequencing was tumor-infiltrating Tregs sorted from the breast tumor. The rearrangement joins TRBV5-1 to TRBJ2-2; D gene ambiguous. CDR3 sequence (DNA): TGCGCCAGCAGCTTGGGACTGCCAACGTCCGGGGAGCTGTTTTTT. Encoded protein: CASSLGLPTSGELFF.